This TCR beta chain was documented in a study of T cell responses to AZD1222 COVID-19 vaccine (dated by TCRdb to the early 2020s). Regarding the study in general: A total of approximately 250 trial participants underwent TCR sequencing, of whom nearly 210 had received two doses of AZD1222 and 26 had received two doses of the MenACWY control vaccine. Trial participants were enrolled into age subgroups of 18-55, 56-69 and 70-plus years, which contained around 150, 29 and 61 TCR-sequenced participants, respectively. Here is what the overall study found, with its caveats: The whole spike protein was spanned by vaccine-associated CD4 TCRs, and dominant responses were seen in regions 160-218 and 743-854. Nearly half of unique spike-specific TCRs reportedly recognized epitopes outside regions mutated in the B.1.351 and B.1.1.7 variants. After two AZD1222 doses, spike-specific TCR breadth and depth were significantly higher than at day 0 and than in MenACWY recipients. The 56-69-year group was small, and its depth increase did not reach significance, likely because of low power. Because no day 14 peak-response samples were available, the repertoires could be characterized only after the peak T cell response. Most participants were white British and females outnumbered males, and the authors suggested that clonal diversity may have been underestimated. Conclusions about previously exposed vaccinees are limited because only five to seven AZD1222 recipients were SARS-CoV-2 seropositive at baseline.

V and J lose 5 bases and 0 bases, and a span of 9 bases separates them. CDR3 length: 14 amino acids, cysteine to phenylalanine. Only the CDR3 DNA is retained, 42 bases long and in frame from the first base. CDR1 is given as SGDLS and CDR2 as YYNGEE, both from the germline V gene. Details on this clone: It has no known antigen specificity. Base qualities are missing; no much larger clone stands one base away.

The meaning of the sample's time point label: about 28 days (+/-7) after the second vaccine dose. AZD1222 recipients given second doses at about 4 weeks or at about 12 weeks were pooled, since spike-specific TCR depth and breadth were not found to differ between the two schedules. Vaccinee samples came from UK trials COV001 and COV002, including a single-blind randomized controlled phase 2/3 trial of AZD1222 (ChAdOx1 nCoV-19) in healthy adults. For TCRbeta chain sequencing, PBMC samples were collected from trial participants at day 0 and at day 28 after the second dose. The CDR3 regions of human TCRbeta chains were subjected to immunosequencing. Turning to the authors' computational methods: Repertoire TCRs were matched against a reference library of SARS-CoV-2-specific TCRs generated with the MIRA antigen-specificity platform. Breadth was defined as the fraction of unique TCRs that were SARS-CoV-2-associated. Depth was defined as the fraction of total T cells that were SARS-CoV-2-associated. Using the MIRA data, each spike-specific TCR was mapped to the spike region that the TCR reacts to and placed in a CD4 or CD8 class. Log10-transformed breadth and depth values were compared by one-way ANOVA with Sidak's multiple comparisons tests. TCRdb took over this immuneACCESS table, retaining in-frame rearrangements with V and J assigned. Such tables are incomplete; in checked studies, under half of the missing clones stem from an unresolved V gene, and the remainder is unexplained. The D gene and trimming were derived from the DNA, and the V and J assignments and clone size from that table. Present in this sample are around 110,000 clones, 92% of which were seen just once. The ten biggest clones cover roughly 1.5% of the sample.

This receptor was obtained from an adult who received the AZD1222 COVID-19 vaccine. The V and J genes are TRBV9 and TRBJ1-3; no D gene can be assigned with confidence. Specimen: peripheral blood, collected 28 days after the second AZD1222 dose. The nucleotide sequence reads TGTGCCAGCAGTCAAGAGTACTCTGGAAACACCATATATTTT. It specifies CASSQEYSGNTIYF.